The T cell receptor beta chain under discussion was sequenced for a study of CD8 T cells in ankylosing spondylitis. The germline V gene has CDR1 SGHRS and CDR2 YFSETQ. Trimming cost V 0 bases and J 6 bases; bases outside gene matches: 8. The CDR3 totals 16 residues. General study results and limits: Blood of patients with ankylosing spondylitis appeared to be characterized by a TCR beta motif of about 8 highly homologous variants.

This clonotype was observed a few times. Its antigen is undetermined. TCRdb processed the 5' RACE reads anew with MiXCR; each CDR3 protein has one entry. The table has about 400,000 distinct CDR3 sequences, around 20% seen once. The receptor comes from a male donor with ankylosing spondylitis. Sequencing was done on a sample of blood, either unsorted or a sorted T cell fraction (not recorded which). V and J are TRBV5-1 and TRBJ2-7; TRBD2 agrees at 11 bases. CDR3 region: CASSLGFSGRAGEQYF. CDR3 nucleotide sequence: TGCGCCAGCAGCTTGGGATTTAGCGGGAGGGCCGGCGAGCAGTACTTC.